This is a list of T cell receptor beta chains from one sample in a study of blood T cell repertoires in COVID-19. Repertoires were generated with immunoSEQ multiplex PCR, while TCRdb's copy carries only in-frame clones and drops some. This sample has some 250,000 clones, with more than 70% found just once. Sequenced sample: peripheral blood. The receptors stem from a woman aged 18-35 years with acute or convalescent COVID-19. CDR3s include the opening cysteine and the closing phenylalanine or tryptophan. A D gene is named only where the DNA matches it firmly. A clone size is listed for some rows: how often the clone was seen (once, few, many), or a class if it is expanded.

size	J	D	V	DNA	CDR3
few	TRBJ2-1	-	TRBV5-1	TGCGCCAGCAGCTTGGATTCGGGAGATGCCTACAATGAGCAGTTCTTC	CASSLDSGDAYNEQFF
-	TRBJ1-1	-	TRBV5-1	TGCGCCAGCAGCTTGGGGGGCGCGAACACTGAAGCTTTCTTT	CASSLGGANTEAFF
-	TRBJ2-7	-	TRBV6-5	TGTGCCAGCAGTTACTCGGAGGCTTGGTCCTACGAGCAGTACTTC	CASSYSEAWSYEQYF
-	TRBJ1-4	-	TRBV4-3	TGCGCCAGCAGCCAAAGACCGGGACAAGACAATGAAAAACTGTTTTTT	CASSQRPGQDNEKLFF
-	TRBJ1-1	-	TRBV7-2	TGTGCCAGCAGCTTGACTGAGCGGCGGATGAACACTGAAGCTTTCTTT	CASSLTERRMNTEAFF
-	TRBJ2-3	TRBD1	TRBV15	TGTGCCACCAGCAGTACAGGGGGAGCGCAGTATTTT	CATSSTGGAQYF
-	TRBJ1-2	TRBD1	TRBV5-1	TGCGCCAGCAGCTTTGGCAGGGGGATCTATGGCTACACCTTC	CASSFGRGIYGYTF
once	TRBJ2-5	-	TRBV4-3	TGCGCCAGCAGCCAAGATCACGAGAACGGGGGTAGGCAGACCCAGTACTTC	CASSQDHENGGRQTQYF
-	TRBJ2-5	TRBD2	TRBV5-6	TGTGCCAGCAGCTTGGCCACTAGCGGGACGGAGACCCAGTACTTC	CASSLATSGTETQYF
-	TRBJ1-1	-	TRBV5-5	TGTGCCAGCAGCCCGTCAGTGCCTGAAGCTTTCTTT	CASSPSVPEAFF
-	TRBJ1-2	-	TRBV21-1	TGTGCCAGCAGCAAAGCCTCTGGACAGGGGGCTTTTCTGCCCCCTGGCTATGGCTACACCTTC	CASSKASGQGAFLPPGYGYTF
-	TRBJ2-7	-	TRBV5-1	TGCGCCAGCAGCACCTCTAGTGAGCAGTACTTC	CASSTSSEQYF
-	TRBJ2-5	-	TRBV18	TGTGCCAGCTCACCACAGTCGAATAGTGGGAGGCTTTTTCAAAAGACCCAGTACTTC	CASSPQSNSGRLFQKTQYF
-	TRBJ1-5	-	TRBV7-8	TGTGCCAGCAGCCGCAGCGCTGGGAGAATGGGGCAGCCCCAGCATTTT	CASSRSAGRMGQPQHF
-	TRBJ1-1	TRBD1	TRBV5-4	TGTGCCAGCAGCCTAACAGGGGGACGGAACACTGAAGCTTTCTTT	CASSLTGGRNTEAFF
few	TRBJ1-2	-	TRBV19	TGTGCCAGTAGTCCCGCGGGCGGGGAAGGTGCCTACACCTTC	CASSPAGGEGAYTF
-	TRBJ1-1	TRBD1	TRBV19	TGTGCCAGTAGGCTCGGCCCTATATCCAGGGGGTACACTGAAGCTTTCTTT	CASRLGPISRGYTEAFF
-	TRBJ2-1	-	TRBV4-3	TGCGCCAGCAGCCAGGCGGGTTTCGCCTACAATGAGCAGTTCTTC	CASSQAGFAYNEQFF
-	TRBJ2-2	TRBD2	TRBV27	TGTGCCAGCAGTGTCTTTAGCGGGATGAACACCGGGGAGCTGTTTTTT	CASSVFSGMNTGELFF
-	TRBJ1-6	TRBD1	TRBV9	TGTGCCAGCAGCGTAGAAGGACAGGGCAATTCACCCCTCCACTTT	CASSVEGQGNSPLHF